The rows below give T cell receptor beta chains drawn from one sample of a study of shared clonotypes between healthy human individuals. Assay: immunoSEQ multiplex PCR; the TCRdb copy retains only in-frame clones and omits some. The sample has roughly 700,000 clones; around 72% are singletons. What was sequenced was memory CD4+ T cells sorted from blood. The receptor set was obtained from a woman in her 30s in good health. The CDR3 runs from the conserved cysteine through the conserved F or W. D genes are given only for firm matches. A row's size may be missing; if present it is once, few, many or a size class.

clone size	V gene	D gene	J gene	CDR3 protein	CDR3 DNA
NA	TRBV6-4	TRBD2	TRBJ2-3	CASSPLAGLSDTQYF	TGTGCCAGCAGTCCTCTAGCGGGATTGTCGGATACGCAGTATTTT
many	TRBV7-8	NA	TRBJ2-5	CASSLDDLRQTQYF	TGTGCCAGCAGCTTAGACGACCTTAGGCAGACCCAGTACTTC
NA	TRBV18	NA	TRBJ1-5	CASSLFGYQPQHF	TGTGCCAGCTCACTGTTTGGGTATCAGCCCCAGCATTTT
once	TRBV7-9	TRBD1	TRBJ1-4	CASSASGTDYEKLFF	TGTGCCAGCAGCGCCTCCGGGACAGATTATGAAAAACTGTTTTTT
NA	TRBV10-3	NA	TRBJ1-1	CAISDPGKGTEAFF	TGTGCCATCAGTGACCCAGGGAAGGGCACTGAAGCTTTCTTT
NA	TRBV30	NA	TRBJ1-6	CAWSALNADNSPLHF	TGTGCCTGGAGTGCCTTAAACGCTGACAATTCACCCCTCCACTTT
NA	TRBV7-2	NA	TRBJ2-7	CASSGSGIVYEQYF	TGTGCCAGCAGCGGCTCGGGGATAGTGTACGAGCAGTACTTC
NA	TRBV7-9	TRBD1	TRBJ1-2	CASRNHRGTDGYTF	TGTGCCAGCAGGAACCACAGGGGGACAGATGGCTACACCTTC
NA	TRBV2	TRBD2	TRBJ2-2	CASRGLAGSQVGELFF	TGTGCCAGCAGGGGACTAGCGGGAAGCCAAGTCGGGGAGCTGTTTTTT
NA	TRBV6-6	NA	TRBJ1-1	CASRPTKGGNTEAFF	TGTGCCAGCAGGCCGACTAAGGGTGGGAACACTGAAGCTTTCTTT
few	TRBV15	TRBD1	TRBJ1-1	CATTRGDRNTEAFF	TGTGCCACCACCAGAGGGGACAGGAACACTGAAGCTTTCTTT
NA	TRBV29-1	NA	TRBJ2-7	CSVMTSSRREQYF	TGCAGCGTCATGACTAGTTCGCGCCGCGAGCAGTACTTC
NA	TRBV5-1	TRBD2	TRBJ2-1	CASSLGDGRTNEQFF	TGCGCCAGCAGCTTGGGGGACGGGAGGACAAATGAGCAGTTCTTC
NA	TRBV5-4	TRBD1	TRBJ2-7	CASSLERGDRGPSYEQYF	TGTGCCAGCAGCTTGGAGAGGGGGGACAGGGGCCCCTCCTACGAGCAGTACTTC
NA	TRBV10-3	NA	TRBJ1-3	CATRRPGQDTIYF	TGTGCCACACGACGCCCAGGTCAGGACACCATATATTTT
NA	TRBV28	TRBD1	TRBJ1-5	CASSPRQGEGNQPQHF	TGTGCCAGCAGTCCGAGACAGGGCGAGGGCAATCAGCCCCAGCATTTT
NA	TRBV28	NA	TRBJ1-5	CASSLLGNQPQHF	TGTGCCAGCAGTTTATTAGGAAATCAGCCCCAGCATTTT
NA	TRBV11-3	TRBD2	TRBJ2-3	CASSLAGGGTQYF	TGTGCCAGCAGCTTAGCGGGAGGCGGTACGCAGTATTTT
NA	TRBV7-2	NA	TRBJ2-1	CASSSLSYNEQFF	TGTGCCAGCAGCTCTCTTTCCTACAATGAGCAGTTCTTC
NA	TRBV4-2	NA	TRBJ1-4	CASSQYRDANEKLFF	TGTGCCAGCAGCCAATACAGGGATGCTAATGAAAAACTGTTTTTT
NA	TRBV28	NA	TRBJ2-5	CASSFSQRKQETQYF	TGTGCCAGCAGTTTCTCCCAGCGTAAACAAGAGACCCAGTACTTC
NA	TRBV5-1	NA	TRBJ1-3	CASSLHEGGRSGNTIYF	TGCGCCAGCAGCTTGCACGAGGGGGGCCGTTCTGGAAACACCATATATTTT
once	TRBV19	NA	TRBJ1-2	CASSPLMGTANYGYTF	TGTGCCAGTAGTCCTCTTATGGGAACAGCTAACTATGGCTACACCTTC
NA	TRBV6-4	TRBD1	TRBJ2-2	CASLGRDRGASGELFF	TGTGCCAGCCTGGGTCGGGACAGGGGGGCTTCCGGGGAGCTGTTTTTT
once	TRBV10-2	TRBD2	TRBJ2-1	CASSVSGSGNEQFF	TGCGCCAGCAGTGTTAGCGGGAGTGGTAATGAGCAGTTCTTC
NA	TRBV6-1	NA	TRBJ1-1	CASSRDLGNAEAFF	TGTGCCAGCAGCCGGGACTTGGGCAACGCTGAAGCTTTCTTT
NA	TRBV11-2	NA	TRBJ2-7	CASSLAIYEQYF	TGTGCCAGCAGCTTAGCAATCTACGAGCAGTACTTC
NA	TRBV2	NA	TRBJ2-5	CASRRGSGQETQYF	TGTGCCAGCAGGAGGGGGTCAGGACAAGAGACCCAGTACTTC
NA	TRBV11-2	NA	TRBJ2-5	CASRGQLGAGETQYF	TGTGCCAGCAGAGGACAACTGGGGGCAGGGGAGACCCAGTACTTC
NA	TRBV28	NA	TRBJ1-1	CASVLGGLNTEAFF	TGTGCCAGCGTTTTAGGGGGGTTGAACACTGAAGCTTTCTTT
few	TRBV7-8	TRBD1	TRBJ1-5	CASSPHGRDRVGGQPQHF	TGTGCCAGCAGCCCACATGGGCGGGACAGGGTAGGTGGTCAGCCCCAGCATTTT
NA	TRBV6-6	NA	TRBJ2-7	CASSSLGVASEQYF	TGTGCCAGCAGTTCGCTCGGGGTTGCGAGCGAGCAGTACTTC
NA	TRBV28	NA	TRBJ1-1	CASSLEGSTEAFF	TGTGCCAGCAGTTTAGAGGGGTCCACTGAAGCTTTCTTT
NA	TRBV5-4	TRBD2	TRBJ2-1	CASSFRDWGGSEQFF	TGTGCCAGCAGCTTCCGGGACTGGGGCGGGAGCGAGCAGTTCTTC
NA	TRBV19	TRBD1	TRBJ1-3	CASRTGQGEAGNTIYF	TGTGCCAGTAGGACCGGACAGGGGGAGGCTGGAAACACCATATATTTT
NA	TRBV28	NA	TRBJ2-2	CASSPFWGGTGELFF	TGTGCCAGCAGTCCCTTTTGGGGCGGCACCGGGGAGCTGTTTTTT
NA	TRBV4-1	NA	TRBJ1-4	CASSQSAQAQEKLFF	TGCGCCAGCAGCCAATCGGCCCAAGCGCAGGAAAAACTGTTTTTT
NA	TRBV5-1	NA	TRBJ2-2	CASSLEPLGTTGELFF	TGCGCCAGCAGCTTGGAACCTTTGGGAACCACCGGGGAGCTGTTTTTT
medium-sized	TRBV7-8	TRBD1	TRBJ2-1	CASSSGQAFNEQFF	TGTGCCAGCAGCTCGGGACAGGCGTTCAATGAGCAGTTCTTC
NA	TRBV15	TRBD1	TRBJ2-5	CATSWGQGASGETQYF	TGTGCCACCAGCTGGGGACAGGGGGCGAGCGGAGAGACCCAGTACTTC
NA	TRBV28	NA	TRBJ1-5	CASSRPPNQPQHF	TGTGCCAGCAGCCGGCCCCCAAATCAGCCCCAGCATTTT
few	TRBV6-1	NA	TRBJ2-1	CASSEMAPEKQFF	TGTGCCAGCAGTGAAATGGCTCCCGAAAAGCAGTTCTTC
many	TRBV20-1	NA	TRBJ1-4	CSVRREKLFF	TGCAGTGTTCGGCGTGAAAAACTGTTTTTT
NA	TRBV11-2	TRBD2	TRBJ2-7	CASRLLADVTYEQYF	TGTGCCAGCAGGCTACTAGCGGATGTTACCTACGAGCAGTACTTC
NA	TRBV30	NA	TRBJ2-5	CAWSVRVVQYF	TGTGCCTGGAGTGTAAGGGTTGTCCAGTACTTC
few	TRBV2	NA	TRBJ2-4	CASSRQIQYF	TGTGCCAGCAGCCGACAGATTCAGTACTTC
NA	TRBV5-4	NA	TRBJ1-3	CASSRTEGNTIYF	TGTGCCAGCAGCAGGACAGAAGGAAACACCATATATTTT
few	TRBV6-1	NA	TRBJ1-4	CASSPTWGEKLFF	TGTGCCAGCAGCCCCACTTGGGGCGAAAAACTGTTTTTT
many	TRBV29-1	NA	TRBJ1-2	CSVGELGGDGYTF	TGCAGCGTTGGGGAATTAGGAGGGGATGGCTACACCTTC
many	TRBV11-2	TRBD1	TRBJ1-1	CASSSQQGAVGTEAFF	TGTGCCAGCAGCTCCCAACAGGGGGCAGTAGGGACTGAAGCTTTCTTT
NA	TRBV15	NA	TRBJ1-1	CATSRAANSIDTEAFF	TGTGCCACCAGCAGAGCTGCTAACAGTATAGACACTGAAGCTTTCTTT
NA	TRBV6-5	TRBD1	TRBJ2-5	CASSRRGGAETQYF	TGTGCCAGCAGTCGTAGAGGGGGCGCGGAGACCCAGTACTTC